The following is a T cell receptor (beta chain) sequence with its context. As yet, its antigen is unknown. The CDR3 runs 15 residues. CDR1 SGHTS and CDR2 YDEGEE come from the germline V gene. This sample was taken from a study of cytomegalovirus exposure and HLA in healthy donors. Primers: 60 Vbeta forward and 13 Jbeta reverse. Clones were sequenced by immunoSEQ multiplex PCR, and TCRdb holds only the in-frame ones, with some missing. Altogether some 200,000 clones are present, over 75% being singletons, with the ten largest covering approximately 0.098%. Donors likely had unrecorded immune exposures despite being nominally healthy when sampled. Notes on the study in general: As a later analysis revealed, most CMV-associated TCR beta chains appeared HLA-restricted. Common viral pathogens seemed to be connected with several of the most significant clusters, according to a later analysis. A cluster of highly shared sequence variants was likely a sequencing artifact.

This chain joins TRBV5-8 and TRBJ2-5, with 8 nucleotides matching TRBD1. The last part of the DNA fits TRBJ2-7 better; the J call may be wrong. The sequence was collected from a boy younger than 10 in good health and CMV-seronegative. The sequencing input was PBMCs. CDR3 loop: CASSLGQGISYEQYF. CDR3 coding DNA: TGTGCCAGCAGCTTGGGACAGGGGATATCCTACGAGCAGTACTTC.